This entry concerns a single T cell receptor (beta chain). V was trimmed by 0 bases and J by 3 bases, leaving 12 bases between them. The CDR3 contains 16 residues. The germline V gene has CDR1 MNHEY and CDR2 SVGAGI. These data are taken from a study of OX40 agonist ivuxolimab in advanced cancers. This table comes from immunoSEQ multiplex PCR, and its TCRdb copy is limited to in-frame clones, with some not included. The table includes 98,000 or so clones, 91% detected once. The sequencing used CD4+ or CD8+ T cells sorted from blood, collected in a trial of the OX40 agonist ivuxolimab. The chain is built from TRBV6-5 and TRBJ2-1; TRBD2 might be the D (6 bases). The sequence was collected from an adult with an advanced solid tumor such as melanoma, head and neck, liver or kidney cancer. Here the CDR3 reads CASSYSAAGGYNEQFF. The CDR3 DNA reads TGTGCCAGCAGTTACTCCGCAGCGGGTGGCTACAATGAGCAGTTCTTC.